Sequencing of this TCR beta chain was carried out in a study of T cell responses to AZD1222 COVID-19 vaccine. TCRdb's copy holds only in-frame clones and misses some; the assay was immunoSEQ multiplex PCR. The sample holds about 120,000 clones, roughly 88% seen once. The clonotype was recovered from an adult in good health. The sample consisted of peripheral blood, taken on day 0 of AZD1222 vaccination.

In DNA form, the CDR3 reads TGTGCCAGCTCACACCCGGGGCATATCCCCCGCTACGAGCAGTACTTC. Translating gives CASSHPGHIPRYEQYF. V gene TRBV18 combines with J gene TRBJ2-7, with D tentatively TRBD1 or TRBD2 (5 bases each). CDR3 size: 16 residues. Germline values: CDR1 KGHSH, CDR2 LQKENI. V shed 4 bases and J shed 3 bases, with 19 bases lying between them.